These 26 T cell receptor beta chains were all obtained from the same sample, sequenced in a study of early T cells in non-severe SARS-CoV-2 infection. TCRdb redid the calling of the 5' RACE reads with MiXCR, one entry per CDR3 protein. The repertoire holds about 60,000 distinct CDR3 sequences, with about 15% as singletons. Source: whole blood, taken at baseline. The receptors were sampled from an adult who was a healthcare worker with PCR-confirmed SARS-CoV-2 infection or an uninfected control (not recorded which).

CDR3 region: CASSLGVTVTGELFF. The CDR3 region has the DNA TGTGCCAGCAGCTTGGGCGTTACGGTCACCGGGGAGCTGTTTTTT. The genes are TRBV5-5 and TRBJ2-2; D gene ambiguous. The V end was cut by 0 bases, the J end by 4 bases, with 10 bases between. This CDR3 comprises 15 residues. The germline CDR1 and CDR2 sequences are SGHKS and YYEKEE (reference sequence).

In its sample, this clonotype was seen many times. The J gene is TRBJ2-2, the V gene TRBV11-3, with 7 nucleotides matching TRBD1. Unmatched junction bases numbered 6, after V lost 5 bases and J lost 0 bases. This CDR3 contains 16 residues. CDR1 SGHNT and CDR2 YENEEA come from the germline V gene. This CDR3 reads CASSPIRGSNTGELFF. The CDR3 nucleotides read TGTGCCAGCAGCCCTATCAGGGGGTCGAACACCGGGGAGCTGTTTTTT. Supplemented by reference TRBV11-3 and TRBJ2-2, the full variable domain reads EAGVVQSPRYKIIEKKQPVAFWCNPISGHNTLYWYLQNLGQGPELLIRYENEEAVDDSQLPKDRFSAERLKGVDSTLKIQPAELGDSAVYLCASSPIRGSNTGELFFGEGSRLTVL.

Here the CDR3 reads CASSTRDRGSYNSPLHF. The CDR3 DNA is TGTGCCAGCAGTACTCGGGACAGAGGCTCCTATAATTCACCCCTCCACTTT. The chain links TRBV6-6 to TRBJ1-6, with 7 bases matching TRBD1. Trimming removed 5 bases from V and 0 bases from J; junction bases left unmatched: 7. Germline V lookup: CDR1 MNHNY, CDR2 SVGAGI (reference sequence). CDR3 length: 17 residues.

The rearrangement uses TRBV11-2 and TRBJ1-2, with 7 bases identical to TRBD1. The CDR3 spans 19 residues. V shed 6 bases and J 2 bases; nucleotides not matched to a gene: 21. CDR1 and CDR2 from the germline V gene are SGHAT and FQNNGV. The chain's CDR3 is CASREDYRTDRDLNYGYTF. CDR3 DNA: TGTGCCAGCAGGGAGGACTACCGGACCGACAGGGACTTAAACTATGGCTACACCTTC.

This clonotype was picked up a small number of times. CDR3 nucleotide sequence: TGCAGTGCTAGAGAGCTTACTGAAGCTTTCTTT. This codes for CSARELTEAFF. The V and J genes are TRBV20-1 and TRBJ1-1, with unresolved D. The ends were cut back, 0 bases at V and 5 bases at J, with 4 bases in the middle. The CDR3 is 11 amino acids. From germline, CDR1 is DFQATT and CDR2 SNEGSKA (reference sequence).

The chain couples TRBV5-1 to TRBJ1-5, with 9 bases that match TRBD1. Trimming cost V 5 bases and J 4 bases; bases outside gene matches: 4. Germline assignment: CDR1 SGHRS and CDR2 YFSETQ. CDR3 length: 14 residues. The CDR3 here is CASRPDRGNQPQHF. The CDR3 region has the DNA TGCGCCAGCAGGCCAGACAGGGGGAATCAGCCCCAGCATTTT.

The chain links TRBV7-6 to TRBJ1-1; no clear D gene. The CDR3 length is 13 residues. Trimming cost V 6 bases and J 2 bases, with 10 bases left between them. Germline V gene data show CDR1 as SGHVS and CDR2 as FNYEAQ. In nucleotides, the CDR3 is TGTGCCAGCAGTTACGGAATAAACACTGAAGCTTTCTTT. Its translation: CASSYGINTEAFF.

The genes are TRBV6-1 and TRBJ1-2, with D perhaps matching TRBD1 (6 bases). The CDR3 is made up of 17 amino acids. Per the germline V gene, CDR1 is MNHNS and CDR2 is SASEGT. Trimming took off 8 bases at V and 1 base at J, with 23 bases between the two ends. CDR3 in amino acids: CASGKSSGTYFNYGYTF. The CDR3 DNA reads TGTGCCAGCGGAAAGAGCTCCGGGACATACTTTAACTATGGCTACACCTTC.

The genes are TRBV3-1 and TRBJ1-2, with no clear D. Looked up from germline, CDR1 is LGHDT and CDR2 is YNNKEL (reference sequence). Trimming took 2 bases from V and 2 from J, leaving 9 bases between them. The CDR3 sequence is 14 residues long. CDR3 residues: CASSQPGRNYGYTF. CDR3 nucleotide sequence: TGTGCCAGCAGCCAACCTGGACGGAACTATGGCTACACCTTC.

In this sample, this clonotype turned up a few times. The chain couples TRBV5-1 to TRBJ1-1, with D possibly TRBD1 on 6 matching bases. The ends were cut back, 0 bases at V and 0 bases at J, with 15 bases in the middle. CDR3 length: 17 amino acids. Per germline, CDR1 SGHRS and CDR2 YFSETQ. The CDR3 DNA reads TGCGCCAGCAGCTTGGGGCCCCCCAGGGGAATGAACACTGAAGCTTTCTTT. Its translation is CASSLGPPRGMNTEAFF.

The table lists this clonotype with many counts. V is TRBV5-1 and J is TRBJ1-5; TRBD1 aligns across 8 bases. Trimming cost V 4 bases and J 4 bases; bases outside gene matches: 10. The CDR3 is made up of 16 amino acids. Germline CDR1 and CDR2: SGHRS and YFSETQ. The CDR3 nucleotides read TGCGCCAGCAGCCCCGGACAGGGTTTAGCTAATCAGCCCCAGCATTTT. This sequence encodes CASSPGQGLANQPQHF.

The V call is TRBV6-1, the J call TRBJ1-1, with TRBD1 matching 8 bases. CDR1 is MNHNS and CDR2 is SASEGT in the germline V gene. The CDR3 totals 17 residues. With 6 bases clipped from V and 6 bases from J, the junction kept 18 bases outside the gene matches. CDR3 nucleotides: TGTGCCAGCAGCCACAGTGAAGGCAGGGGGCTGTCCGCTGAAGCTTTCTTT. Protein product: CASSHSEGRGLSAEAFF.

The J gene is TRBJ2-7, the V gene TRBV4-2, with 7 positions matching TRBD1. Germline-derived CDR1 and CDR2 are LGHNA and YNFKEQ. There are 14 residues in the CDR3. V lost 1 base to trimming and J lost 2 bases; unmatched junction nucleotides: 2. In DNA form, the CDR3 reads TGTGCCAGCAGCCAAGTGGGACAGACCTACGAGCAGTACTTC. Translation: CASSQVGQTYEQYF.

Only one count was recorded for this clonotype. This rearrangement joins TRBV21-1 to TRBJ1-4. TRBV21-1 is labeled a pseudogene. The CDR3 sequence is 11 residues long. The CDR3 region is CASSNCSYRFF. The CDR3 DNA follows: TGTGCCAGCAGCAACTGCAGCTATCGTTTTTTT.

This clonotype was seen a few times. V and J are TRBV11-2 and TRBJ2-3, with D possibly being TRBD1 (5 bases). Trimming took off 5 bases at V and 0 bases at J, with 9 bases between the two ends. This CDR3 spans 14 amino acids. Germline lookup yields CDR1 SGHAT and CDR2 FQNNGV. The CDR3 spells CASSGQSSTDTQYF. CDR3 DNA: TGTGCCAGCAGCGGACAATCAAGCACAGATACGCAGTATTTT. The whole variable domain, filled in from reference TRBV11-2 and TRBJ2-3, reads EAGVAQSPRYKIIEKRQSVAFWCNPISGHATLYWYQQILGQGPKLLIQFQNNGVVDDSQLPKDRFSAERLKGVDSTLKIQPAKLEDSAVYLCASSGQSSTDTQYFGPGTRLTVL.

This clonotype appeared many times. This rearrangement joins TRBV10-3 to TRBJ1-2; D is unresolved. CDR3 length equals 13 residues. The germline V gene has CDR1 ENHRY and CDR2 SYGVKD. Trimming took 7 bases from V and 0 from J, leaving 9 bases between them. CDR3 protein: CAIKGSSNYGYTF. In nucleotides, the CDR3 is TGTGCCATCAAGGGAAGTTCTAACTATGGCTACACCTTC.

V is TRBV4-1 and J is TRBJ1-2; D is unresolved. Per the germline V gene, CDR1 is MGHRA and CDR2 is YSYEKL. Trimming stripped 7 bases from V and 1 base from J, with 16 bases between. The length of the CDR3 is 15 residues. In DNA form, the CDR3 reads TGCGCCAGCACCTACTCCCACGGCAGTAACTATGGCTACACCTTC. Translation gives CASTYSHGSNYGYTF.

This clonotype was detected only a few times. V usage is TRBV29-1 and J usage is TRBJ2-7; D call uncertain. The germline V gene encodes CDR1 SQVTM and CDR2 ANQGSEA. This CDR3 contains 16 residues. Trimming left V 4 bases short and J 1 base short, with 20 bases between. CDR3 region: CSVAGRPNRISYEQYF. The CDR3 nucleotides are TGCAGCGTTGCCGGCAGGCCCAATAGGATATCCTACGAGCAGTACTTC.

This clonotype was observed a handful of times. This chain uses TRBV5-6 with TRBJ2-5, with 7 bases aligning to TRBD1. Per the germline V gene, CDR1 is SGHDT and CDR2 is YYEEEE. This CDR3 has 16 amino acids. Trimming at V came to 1 base and at J to 5 bases, leaving 11 bases not matched to a gene. CDR3 sequence reads: CASSLFPGTDIETQYF. The DNA of the CDR3 is TGTGCCAGCAGCTTGTTTCCCGGGACAGATATTGAGACCCAGTACTTC.

This clonotype was observed a few times. V usage is TRBV4-1 and J usage is TRBJ1-1; D gene uncertain. V shed 0 bases and J shed 7 bases, with 9 bases lying between them. CDR1 and CDR2 (germline): MGHRA, YSYEKL. The length of the CDR3 is 13 residues. For the CDR3, the DNA is TGCGCCAGCAGCCAAGAATCGGGCAGTGAAGCTTTCTTT. It codes for CASSQESGSEAFF.

The chain has TRBV21-1 and TRBJ1-2. TRBV21-1 is reported as a pseudogene. The CDR3 contains 14 residues. In DNA, the CDR3 is TGTGCCAGCAGGCCGGGAGGGTACCCCTTTGGCTACACCTTC. Protein product: CASRPGGYPFGYTF.

This clonotype has more than one count but fewer than ten. The rearrangement uses TRBV6-6 and TRBJ1-1; 7 bases align to TRBD1. The CDR3 loop spans 14 amino acids. Germline values: CDR1 MNHNY, CDR2 SVGAGI (reference sequence). V trimming: 5 bases; J trimming: 4 bases; junction bases outside the gene matches: 7. CDR3 protein: CASSNRAGGTEAFF. CDR3 DNA sequence: TGTGCCAGCAGTAACCGGGCAGGGGGCACTGAAGCTTTCTTT.

This clonotype was counted many times. The chain is built from TRBV30 and TRBJ1-2, with a possible D match to TRBD1 (6 bases). CDR1 GTSNPN and CDR2 SVGIG come from the germline V gene (reference sequence). The CDR3 extends over 16 amino acids. V shed 5 bases and J shed 4 bases, with 23 bases lying between them. CDR3 sequence reads: CAWWPGGHQNPYGYTF. CDR3 nucleotides: TGTGCCTGGTGGCCGGGGGGACACCAAAACCCCTATGGCTACACCTTC. Variable domain in full (rest from reference TRBV30 and TRBJ1-2): SQTIHQWPATLVQPVGSPLSLECTVEGTSNPNLYWYRQAAGRGLQLLFYSVGIGQISSEVPQNLSASRPQDRQFILSSKKLLLSDSGFYLCAWWPGGHQNPYGYTFGSGTRLTVV.

The rearrangement uses TRBV6-5 and TRBJ2-7; 8 nucleotides match TRBD1. CDR3 size: 15 residues. V was clipped by 6 bases and J by 5 bases; unmatched bases: 12. In germline, CDR1 is MNHEY, CDR2 SVGAGI. CDR3 amino acids: CASSPGQGIRNEQYF. The CDR3 DNA is TGTGCCAGCAGCCCAGGACAGGGTATTCGTAACGAGCAGTACTTC.

The V and J genes are TRBV3-1 and TRBJ2-7, with 9 bases lining up with TRBD2. J was trimmed by 1 base and V by 1 base; bases with no gene match: 8. Germline lookup yields CDR1 LGHDT and CDR2 YNNKEL (reference sequence). The CDR3 has 17 amino acids. Here the CDR3 DNA reads TGTGCCAGCAGCCAAGCCTTAATTGCGGGAGGGTCCTACGAGCAGTACTTC. This gives the protein CASSQALIAGGSYEQYF.

With respect to this clonotype: Sequence at one end of the junction differs from germline and may be a read error. The V gene is TRBV6-5, the J gene TRBJ2-1, with 11 bases identical to TRBD2. The CDR3 runs 16 residues. Germline V gives CDR1 MNHEY, CDR2 SVGAGI. This chain's CDR3 is CASSHSSGGSYNEQFF. In nucleotides, the CDR3 is TGTGCCAGCAGTCACTCTAGCGGGGGGTCTTACAATGAGCAGTTCTTC.